This T cell receptor (beta chain) was obtained from a study of beta chain features in type 1 diabetes. Concerning this clone: Antigen specificity is unknown.

Study results and caveats: Type 1 diabetes patients had VDJ junctions that carried fewer insertions and more deletions. Amplification by PCR could prefer shorter templates, with the same effect in patients and controls.

The V end lost 1 base, the J end lost 5 bases, and 16 bases lay between the germline ends. Looked up from germline, CDR1 is SGHAT and CDR2 is FQNNGV. There are 16 residues in the CDR3. Reverse transcribing all isolated RNA meant expressed TCRB transcripts were sequenced. Libraries were prepared by immunoSEQ multiplex PCR; TCRdb keeps only in-frame clonotypes and omits some of them. Of about 220,000 clones listed, approximately 10% were seen once; the top ten hold 1% to 1.5%. The sequence came from a man between 18 and 29 years old in good health. The V and J genes are TRBV11-2 and TRBJ2-3; D may be TRBD2 (5 bases). Sequencing was done on a sample of central memory CD4+ T cells from blood. DNA for the CDR3: TGTGCCAGCAGCTTAGTGATAGCGAGGTCGGGAGATACGCAGTATTTT. It encodes CASSLVIARSGDTQYF. The full variable domain, with the rest looked up from reference TRBV11-2 and TRBJ2-3, is EAGVAQSPRYKIIEKRQSVAFWCNPISGHATLYWYQQILGQGPKLLIQFQNNGVVDDSQLPKDRFSAERLKGVDSTLKIQPAKLEDSAVYLCASSLVIARSGDTQYFGPGTRLTVL.